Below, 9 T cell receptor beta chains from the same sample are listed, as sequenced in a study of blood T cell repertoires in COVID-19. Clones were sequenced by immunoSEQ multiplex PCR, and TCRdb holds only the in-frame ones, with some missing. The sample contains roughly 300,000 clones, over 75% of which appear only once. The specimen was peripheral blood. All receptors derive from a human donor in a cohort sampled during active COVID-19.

The CDR3 here is CASSAGQAGADTQYF. In DNA form, the CDR3 reads TGTGCCAGCAGCGCTGGACAGGCTGGGGCAGATACGCAGTATTTT. The chain is built from TRBV7-3 and TRBJ2-3; TRBD1 matches at 7 bases. CDR3 length equals 15 residues. Unmatched junction bases numbered 9, after V lost 5 bases and J lost 4 bases. Looked up from germline, CDR1 is SGHTA and CDR2 is FQGTGA.

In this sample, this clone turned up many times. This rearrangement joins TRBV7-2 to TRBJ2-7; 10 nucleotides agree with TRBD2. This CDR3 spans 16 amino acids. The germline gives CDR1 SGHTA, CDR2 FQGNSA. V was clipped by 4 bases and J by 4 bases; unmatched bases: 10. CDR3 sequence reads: CASSSEASGRRYEQYF. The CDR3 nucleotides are TGTGCCAGCAGCTCTGAGGCTAGCGGGAGAAGGTACGAGCAGTACTTC.

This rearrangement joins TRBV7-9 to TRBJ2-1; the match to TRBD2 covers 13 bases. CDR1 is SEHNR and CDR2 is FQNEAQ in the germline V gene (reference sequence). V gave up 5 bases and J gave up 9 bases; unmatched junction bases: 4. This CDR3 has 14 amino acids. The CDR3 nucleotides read TGTGCCAGCAGCCAAGGGACTAGCGGGACTGAGCAGTTCTTC. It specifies CASSQGTSGTEQFF.

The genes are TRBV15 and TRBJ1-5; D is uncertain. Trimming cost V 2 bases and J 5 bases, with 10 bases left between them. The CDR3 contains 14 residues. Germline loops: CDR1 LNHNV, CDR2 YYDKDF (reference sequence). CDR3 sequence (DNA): TGTGCCACCAGCAGACTATCCAGCGATCAGCCCCAGCATTTT. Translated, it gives CATSRLSSDQPQHF.

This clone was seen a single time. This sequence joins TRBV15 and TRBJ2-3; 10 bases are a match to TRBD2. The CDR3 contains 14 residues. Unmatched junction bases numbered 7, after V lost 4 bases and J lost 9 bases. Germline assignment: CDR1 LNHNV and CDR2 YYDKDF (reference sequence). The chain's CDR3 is CATSTRVAGGTQYF. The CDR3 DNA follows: TGTGCCACCAGCACCCGTGTAGCGGGAGGAACGCAGTATTTT.

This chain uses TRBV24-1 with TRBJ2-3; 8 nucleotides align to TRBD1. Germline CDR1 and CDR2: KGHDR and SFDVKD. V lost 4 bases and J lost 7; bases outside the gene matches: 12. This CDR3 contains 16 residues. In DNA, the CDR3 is TGTGCCACCAGTGACCTGGGACAGGTGGGGTACAATACGCAGTATTTT. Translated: CATSDLGQVGYNTQYF.

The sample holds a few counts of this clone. Here the CDR3 DNA reads TGTGCCAGCAGCCGGACTAGCGGGAGGAGTTCCTACGAGCAGTACTTC. The encoded protein is CASSRTSGRSSYEQYF. The V gene is TRBV11-2, the J gene TRBJ2-7, with 14 bases aligning to TRBD2. The CDR3 sequence is 16 residues long. V lost 5 bases and J lost 1; bases outside the gene matches: 4. The V gene's germline CDR1 is SGHAT and CDR2 FQNNGV.

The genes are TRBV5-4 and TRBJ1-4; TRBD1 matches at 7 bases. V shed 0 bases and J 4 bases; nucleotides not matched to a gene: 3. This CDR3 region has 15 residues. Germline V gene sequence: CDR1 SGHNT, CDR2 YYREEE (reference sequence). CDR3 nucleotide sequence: TGTGCCAGCAGCTTGGCCGGGACAGTTAATGAAAAACTGTTTTTT. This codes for CASSLAGTVNEKLFF.

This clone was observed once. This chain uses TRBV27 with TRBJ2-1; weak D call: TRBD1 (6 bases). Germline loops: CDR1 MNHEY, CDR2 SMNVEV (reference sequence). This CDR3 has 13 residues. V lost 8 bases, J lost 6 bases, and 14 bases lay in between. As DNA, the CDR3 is TGTGCCAGCTTCAACAGGGTAGGCAATGAGCAGTTCTTC. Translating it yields CASFNRVGNEQFF.